This T cell receptor beta chain was captured by sequencing in a study of T cell responses to AZD1222 COVID-19 vaccine. Study-wide background: Second-dose timings of about 4 or about 12 weeks were pooled.

On this clone: As yet, its antigen is unknown.

Generated by immunoSEQ multiplex PCR, the TCRdb table keeps only in-frame clones and is missing some. The sample has some 120,000 clones, approximately 91% seen once. Germline loops: CDR1 LNHDA, CDR2 SQIVND (reference sequence). The CDR3 totals 16 residues. After removal of 2 bases from V and 7 bases from J, the junction contained 10 bases not matched to a gene. General study findings and limits: Only after the peak T cell response were repertoires sampled. It should be noted that donors were predominantly white British and more often female, and clonal diversity was possibly underestimated. Spike-specific TCR breadth and depth were elevated following two AZD1222 doses.

The V and J genes are TRBV19 and TRBJ2-1; TRBD1 agrees at 8 bases. Sequences were derived from peripheral blood, sampled on day 0 of AZD1222 vaccination. This clonotype was sampled from an adult in good health. The chain's CDR3 is CASSIQGARVGNEQFF. Written as DNA, the CDR3 is TGTGCCAGTAGTATACAGGGGGCGCGGGTAGGGAATGAGCAGTTCTTC.